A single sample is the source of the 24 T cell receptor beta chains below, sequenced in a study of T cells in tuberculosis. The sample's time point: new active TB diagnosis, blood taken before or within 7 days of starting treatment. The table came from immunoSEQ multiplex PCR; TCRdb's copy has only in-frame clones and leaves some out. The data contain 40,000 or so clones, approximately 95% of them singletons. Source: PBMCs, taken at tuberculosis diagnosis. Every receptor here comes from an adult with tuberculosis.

The CDR3, as DNA: TGTGCCAGCAGCTTGCGGGTCTCTGGGGCCAACGTCCTGACTTTC. It encodes CASSLRVSGANVLTF. This chain joins TRBV5-8 and TRBJ2-6; no definite D call. Germline V gives CDR1 SGHTS, CDR2 YDEGEE. The germline V and J ends were trimmed by 1 base and 0 bases, with 5 bases remaining between them. CDR3 length: 15 amino acids.

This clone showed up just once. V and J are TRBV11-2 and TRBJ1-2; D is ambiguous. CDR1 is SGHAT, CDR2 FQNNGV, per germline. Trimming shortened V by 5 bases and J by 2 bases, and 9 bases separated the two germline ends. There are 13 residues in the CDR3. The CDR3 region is CASSRTGNYGYTF. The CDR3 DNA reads TGTGCCAGCAGCCGGACGGGGAACTATGGCTACACCTTC.

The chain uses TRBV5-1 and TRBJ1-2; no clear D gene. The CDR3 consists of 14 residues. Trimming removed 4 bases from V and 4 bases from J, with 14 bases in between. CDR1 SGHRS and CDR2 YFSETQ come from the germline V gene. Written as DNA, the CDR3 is TGCGCCAGCAGCCCAGCTCGAGGTACCTATGGCTACACCTTC. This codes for CASSPARGTYGYTF.

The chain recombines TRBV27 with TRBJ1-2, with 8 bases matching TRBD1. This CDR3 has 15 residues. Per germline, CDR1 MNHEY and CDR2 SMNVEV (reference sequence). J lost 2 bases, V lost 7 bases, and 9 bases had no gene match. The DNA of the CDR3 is TGTGCCAGCATAGGAAAGGACAGGGAGAACTATGGCTACACCTTC. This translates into CASIGKDRENYGYTF.

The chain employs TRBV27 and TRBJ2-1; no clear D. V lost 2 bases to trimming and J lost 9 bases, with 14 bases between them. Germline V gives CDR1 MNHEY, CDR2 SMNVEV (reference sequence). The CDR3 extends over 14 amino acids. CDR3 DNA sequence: TGTGCCAGCAGTTTAAGGAGAGGATCAAGTGAGCAGTTCTTC. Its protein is CASSLRRGSSEQFF.

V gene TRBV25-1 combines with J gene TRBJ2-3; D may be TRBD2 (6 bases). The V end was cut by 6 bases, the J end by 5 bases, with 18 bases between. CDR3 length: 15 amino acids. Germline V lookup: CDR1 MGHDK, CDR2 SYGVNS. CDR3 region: CASRGGRPLGDTQYF. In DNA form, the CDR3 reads TGTGCCAGCAGGGGGGGTAGGCCACTCGGAGATACGCAGTATTTT.

CDR3 bases: TGTGCCAGCAGCTTGGGACAGGTCTATGGCTACACCTTC. This codes for CASSLGQVYGYTF. The chain uses TRBV7-9 and TRBJ1-2; 8 bases match TRBD1. Germline CDR1 is SEHNR and CDR2 is FQNEAQ (reference sequence). After removal of 3 bases from V and 4 bases from J, the junction contained 1 base not matched to a gene. This CDR3 contains 13 residues.

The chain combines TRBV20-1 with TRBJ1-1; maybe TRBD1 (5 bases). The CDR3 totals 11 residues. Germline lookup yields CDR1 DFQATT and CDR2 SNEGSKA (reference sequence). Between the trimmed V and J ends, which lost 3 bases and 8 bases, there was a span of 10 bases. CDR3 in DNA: TGCAGTGCTAGTCTCCGGACAGAAGCTTTCTTT. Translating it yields CSASLRTEAFF.

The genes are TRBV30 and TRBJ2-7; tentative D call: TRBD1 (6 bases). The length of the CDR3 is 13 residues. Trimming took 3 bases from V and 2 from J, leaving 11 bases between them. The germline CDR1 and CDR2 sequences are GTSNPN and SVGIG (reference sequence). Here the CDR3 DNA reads TGTGCCTGGAGGGGGGCCAGTACCTACGAGCAGTACTTC. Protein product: CAWRGASTYEQYF. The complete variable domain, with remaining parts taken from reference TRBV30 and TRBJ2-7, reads SQTIHQWPATLVQPVGSPLSLECTVEGTSNPNLYWYRQAAGRGLQLLFYSVGIGQISSEVPQNLSASRPQDRQFILSSKKLLLSDSGFYLCAWRGASTYEQYFGPGTRLTVT.

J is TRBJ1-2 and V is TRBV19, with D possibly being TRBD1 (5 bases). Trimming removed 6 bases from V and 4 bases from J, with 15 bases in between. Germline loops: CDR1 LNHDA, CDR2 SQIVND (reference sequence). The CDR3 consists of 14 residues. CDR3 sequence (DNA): TGTGCCAGTAGACCAGCCGACAGATCCTATGGCTACACCTTC. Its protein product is CASRPADRSYGYTF. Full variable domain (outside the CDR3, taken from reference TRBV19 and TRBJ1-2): DGGITQSPKYLFRKEGQNVTLSCEQNLNHDAMYWYRQDPGQGLRLIYYSQIVNDFQKGDIAEGYSVSREKKESFPLTVTSAQKNPTAFYLCASRPADRSYGYTFGSGTRLTVV.

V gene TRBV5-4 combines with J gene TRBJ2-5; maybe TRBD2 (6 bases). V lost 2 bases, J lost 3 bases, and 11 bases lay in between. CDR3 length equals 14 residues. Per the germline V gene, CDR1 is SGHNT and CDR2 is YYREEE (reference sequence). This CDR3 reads CASSLKTSKETQYF. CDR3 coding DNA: TGTGCCAGCAGCTTAAAGACTAGTAAAGAGACCCAGTACTTC.

The DNA of the CDR3 is TGCAGCGGGCGAGGAGACCCTGATGAAGCTTTCTTT. Encoded protein: CSGRGDPDEAFF. J is TRBJ1-1 and V is TRBV29-1; D gene ambiguous. Germline lookup yields CDR1 SQVTM and CDR2 ANQGSEA. The V and J ends lost 7 bases and 7 bases respectively, with 16 bases between them. This CDR3 contains 12 residues.

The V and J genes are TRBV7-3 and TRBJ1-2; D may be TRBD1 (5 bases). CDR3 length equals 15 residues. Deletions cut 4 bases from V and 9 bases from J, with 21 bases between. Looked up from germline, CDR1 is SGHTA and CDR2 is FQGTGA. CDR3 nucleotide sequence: TGTGCCAGCAGCTCTCCCTCTCTTGGGGGGGTGCGCTACACCTTC. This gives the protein CASSSPSLGGVRYTF.

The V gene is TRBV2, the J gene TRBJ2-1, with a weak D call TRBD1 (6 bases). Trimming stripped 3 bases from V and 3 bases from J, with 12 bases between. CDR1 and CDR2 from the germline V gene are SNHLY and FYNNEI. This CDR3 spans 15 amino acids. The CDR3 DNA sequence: TGTGCCAGCAGTGAGGGGTCAGGGGTCTACAATGAGCAGTTCTTC. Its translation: CASSEGSGVYNEQFF.

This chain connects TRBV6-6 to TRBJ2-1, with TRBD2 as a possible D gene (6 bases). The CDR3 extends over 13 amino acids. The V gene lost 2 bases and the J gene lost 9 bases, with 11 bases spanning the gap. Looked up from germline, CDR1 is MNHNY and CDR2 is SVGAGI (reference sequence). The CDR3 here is CASSYRLDREQFF. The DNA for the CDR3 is TGTGCCAGCAGTTACCGACTAGATCGTGAGCAGTTCTTC.

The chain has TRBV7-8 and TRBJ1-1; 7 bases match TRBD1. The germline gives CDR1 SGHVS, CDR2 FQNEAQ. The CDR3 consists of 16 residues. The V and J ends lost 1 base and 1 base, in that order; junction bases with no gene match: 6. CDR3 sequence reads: CASSLEQGLGNTEAFF. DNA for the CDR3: TGTGCCAGCAGCTTAGAACAGGGGCTGGGGAACACTGAAGCTTTCTTT. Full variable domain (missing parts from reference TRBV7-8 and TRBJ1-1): GAGVSQSPRYKVAKRGQDVALRCDPISGHVSLFWYQQALGQGPEFLTYFQNEAQLDKSGLPSDRFFAERPEGSVSTLKIQRTQQEDSAVYLCASSLEQGLGNTEAFFGQGTRLTVV.

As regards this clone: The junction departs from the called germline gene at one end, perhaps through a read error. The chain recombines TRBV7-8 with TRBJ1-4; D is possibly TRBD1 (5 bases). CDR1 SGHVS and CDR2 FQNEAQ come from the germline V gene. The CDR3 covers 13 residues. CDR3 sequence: CASSQRMGPSRYF. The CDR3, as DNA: TGTGCCAGCAGCCAACGAATGGGGCCCAGCAGGTATTTT.

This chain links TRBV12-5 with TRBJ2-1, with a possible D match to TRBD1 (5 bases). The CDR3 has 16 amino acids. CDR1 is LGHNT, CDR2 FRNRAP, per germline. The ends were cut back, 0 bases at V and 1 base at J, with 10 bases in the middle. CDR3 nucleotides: TGTGCTAGTGGTTTGGTAACAGGCCCTTCCTACAATGAGCAGTTCTTC. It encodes CASGLVTGPSYNEQFF.

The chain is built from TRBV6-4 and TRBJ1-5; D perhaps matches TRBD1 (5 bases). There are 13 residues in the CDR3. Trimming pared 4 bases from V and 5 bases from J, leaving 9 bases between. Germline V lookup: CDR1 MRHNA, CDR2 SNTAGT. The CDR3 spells CASSARGDQPQHF. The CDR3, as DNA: TGTGCCAGCAGTGCCCGGGGGGATCAGCCCCAGCATTTT.

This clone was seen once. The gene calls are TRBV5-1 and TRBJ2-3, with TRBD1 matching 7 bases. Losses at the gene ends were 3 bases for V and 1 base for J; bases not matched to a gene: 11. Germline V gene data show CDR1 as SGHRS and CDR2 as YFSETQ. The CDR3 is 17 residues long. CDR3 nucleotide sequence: TGCGCCAGCAGCTGGACAACCGGGACAGCGGGCACAGATACGCAGTATTTT. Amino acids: CASSWTTGTAGTDTQYF.

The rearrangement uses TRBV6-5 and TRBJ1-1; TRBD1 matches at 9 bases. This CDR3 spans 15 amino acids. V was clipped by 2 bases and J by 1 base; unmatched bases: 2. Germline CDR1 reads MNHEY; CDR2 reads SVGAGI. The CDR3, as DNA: TGTGCCAGCAGTTACGGGGACAGGGAGAACACTGAAGCTTTCTTT. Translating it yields CASSYGDRENTEAFF.

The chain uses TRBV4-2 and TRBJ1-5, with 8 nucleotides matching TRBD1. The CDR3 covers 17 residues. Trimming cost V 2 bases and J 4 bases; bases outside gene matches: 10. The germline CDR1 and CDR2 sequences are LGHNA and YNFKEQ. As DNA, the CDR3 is TGTGCCAGCAGCCAATACGGACAGGGCAAACAGAATCAGCCCCAGCATTTT. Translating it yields CASSQYGQGKQNQPQHF.

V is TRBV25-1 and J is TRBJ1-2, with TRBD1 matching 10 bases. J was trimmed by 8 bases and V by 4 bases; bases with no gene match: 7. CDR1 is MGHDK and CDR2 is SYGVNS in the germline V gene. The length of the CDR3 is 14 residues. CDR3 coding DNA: TGTGCCAGCAGTGGACAGGGGGCCTGGGGGGGCTACACCTTC. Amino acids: CASSGQGAWGGYTF.

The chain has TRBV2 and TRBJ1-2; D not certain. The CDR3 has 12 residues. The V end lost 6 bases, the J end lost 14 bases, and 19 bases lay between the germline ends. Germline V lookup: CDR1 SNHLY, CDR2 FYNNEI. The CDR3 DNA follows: TGTGCCAGCAGGGCCGCCCGCGGATTCGAAACCTTC. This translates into CASRAARGFETF.